Below are 24 T cell receptor beta chains sequenced from a single sample in a study of cytomegalovirus exposure and HLA in healthy donors. Researchers ran the PCR with 60 Vbeta and 13 Jbeta primers. Using immunoSEQ multiplex PCR, the repertoire was profiled, and TCRdb retains in-frame clones only, with some absent. The data show 100,000 to 150,000 clones, 60% to 80% seen once. The sequencing sample was made of PBMCs. Every receptor here comes from a man under 40 in good health and CMV-seronegative.

The V gene is TRBV10-3, the J gene TRBJ2-3; D perhaps matches TRBD1 (6 bases). Germline V gives CDR1 ENHRY, CDR2 SYGVKD. Trimming left V 2 bases short and J 4 bases short, with 16 bases between. This CDR3 is built from 16 residues. CDR3: CAISEPRDTTADTQYF. CDR3 in DNA: TGTGCCATCAGTGAGCCTAGGGACACGACGGCAGATACGCAGTATTTT.

The V and J genes are TRBV5-5 and TRBJ2-7; 9 bases are shared with TRBD1. Per the germline V gene, CDR1 is SGHKS and CDR2 is YYEKEE (reference sequence). V shed 3 bases, J shed 2 bases, and the junction held 6 bases outside the gene matches. CDR3 length: 15 amino acids. The CDR3 coding sequence is TGTGCCAGCAGCTCCCCGGGACAGGGCACCTACGAGCAGTACTTC. Translation gives CASSSPGQGTYEQYF.

In this sample, this clone turned up once. The V and J genes are TRBV4-2 and TRBJ2-3; tentatively, D is TRBD2 (7 bases). Germline CDR1 reads LGHNA; CDR2 reads YNFKEQ. V was clipped by 0 bases and J by 9 bases, with 16 bases between them. This CDR3 has 15 residues. This CDR3 reads CASSQETAGAGTQYF. CDR3 DNA: TGTGCCAGCAGCCAAGAGACGGCGGGGGCGGGGACGCAGTATTTT.

This rearrangement joins TRBV5-4 to TRBJ2-3; 13 bases map to TRBD2. The CDR3 is 16 residues long. Germline CDR1 SGHNT, CDR2 YYREEE (reference sequence). Unmatched junction bases numbered 4, after V lost 4 bases and J lost 2 bases. Here the CDR3 reads CASSLGLAGITDTQYF. The CDR3 nucleotides are TGTGCCAGCAGCCTGGGACTAGCGGGGATCACAGATACGCAGTATTTT.

This rearrangement joins TRBV28 to TRBJ2-3, with a tentative D call TRBD1 (6 bases). The CDR3 has 16 residues. Germline V lookup: CDR1 MDHEN, CDR2 SYDVKM. Trimming shortened V by 1 base and J by 1 base, and 12 bases separated the two germline ends. Written as DNA, the CDR3 is TGTGCCAGCAGTTTATTCAGGGGTACCCGCACAGATACGCAGTATTTT. This translates into CASSLFRGTRTDTQYF.

The rearrangement uses TRBV7-2 and TRBJ2-3, with 10 bases matching TRBD2. The CDR3 consists of 16 residues. With 2 bases clipped from V and 4 bases from J, the junction kept 6 bases outside the gene matches. Germline CDR1 SGHTA, CDR2 FQGNSA. Here the CDR3 DNA reads TGTGCCAGCAGCTTATGGGGAGGGACTAGCGCAGATACGCAGTATTTT. Encoded protein: CASSLWGGTSADTQYF. The full variable domain, completed using reference TRBV7-2 and TRBJ2-3, is GAGVSQSPSNKVTEKGKDVELRCDPISGHTALYWYRQSLGQGLEFLIYFQGNSAPDKSGLPSDRFSAERTGGSVSTLTIQRTQQEDSAVYLCASSLWGGTSADTQYFGPGTRLTVL.

The rearrangement links TRBV21-1 to TRBJ1-1; TRBD1 reflects the table's D call only, with no check against the DNA. TRBV21-1 corresponds to a pseudogene. There are 14 residues in the CDR3. CDR3 DNA sequence: TGTGCCAGCAGCGCGACAGGGGACCCCTTTGAAGCTTTCTTT. This sequence encodes CASSATGDPFEAFF.

The chain recombines TRBV19 with TRBJ1-5, with TRBD1 as a possible D gene (6 bases). CDR3 length equals 15 residues. CDR1 and CDR2 (germline): LNHDA, SQIVND (reference sequence). V lost 3 bases, J lost 7 bases, and 16 bases lay in between. CDR3 nucleotides: TGTGCCAGTAGTATCTGGGTGGGGGCAGCCCAGCCCCAGCATTTT. Translating gives CASSIWVGAAQPQHF. Looking up the rest from reference TRBV19 and TRBJ1-5 gives the full variable domain: DGGITQSPKYLFRKEGQNVTLSCEQNLNHDAMYWYRQDPGQGLRLIYYSQIVNDFQKGDIAEGYSVSREKKESFPLTVTSAQKNPTAFYLCASSIWVGAAQPQHFGDGTRLSIL.

This sequence joins TRBV4-2 and TRBJ1-5; TRBD1 agrees at 9 bases. Per the germline V gene, CDR1 is LGHNA and CDR2 is YNFKEQ. The CDR3 runs to 16 residues. The V segment lost 4 bases and the J segment 7 bases; nucleotides outside the gene matches: 11. The CDR3 loop reads CASSPHVRTGEQPQHF. The CDR3, as DNA: TGTGCCAGCAGCCCACATGTCCGGACAGGGGAACAGCCCCAGCATTTT.

The gene calls are TRBV7-9 and TRBJ2-1; 7 bases match TRBD1. Germline lookup yields CDR1 SEHNR and CDR2 FQNEAQ (reference sequence). Trimming removed 10 bases from V and 2 bases from J; junction bases left unmatched: 8. The CDR3 is made up of 14 amino acids. CDR3 amino acids: CATPETGPYNEQFF. Here the CDR3 DNA reads TGTGCCACCCCCGAGACAGGGCCCTACAATGAGCAGTTCTTC.

The rearrangement joins TRBV15 to TRBJ2-7; 7 bases agree with TRBD1. This CDR3 is built from 16 residues. V shed 1 base and J 6 bases; nucleotides not matched to a gene: 12. CDR1 is LNHNV, CDR2 YYDKDF, per germline (reference sequence). DNA for the CDR3: TGTGCCACCAGCAGAGGACTTACAGGGGATTCGGGCGAGCAGTACTTC. Protein: CATSRGLTGDSGEQYF.

V and J are TRBV19 and TRBJ1-6; TRBD1 might be the D (6 bases). Trimming stripped 4 bases from V and 10 bases from J, with 20 bases between. This CDR3 has 16 amino acids. Germline loops: CDR1 LNHDA, CDR2 SQIVND (reference sequence). Written as DNA, the CDR3 is TGTGCCAGTAGTACAACAGGACAGCTCCAATTATCACCCCTCCACTTT. Translating gives CASSTTGQLQLSPLHF.

For the CDR3, the DNA is TGTGCCTGGAGTCGACAAGGGGGCAATCAGCCCCAGCATTTT. This encodes CAWSRQGGNQPQHF. The rearrangement links TRBV30 to TRBJ1-5, with a weak D call TRBD1 (5 bases). V lost 2 bases to trimming and J lost 2 bases, with 10 bases between them. CDR1 is GTSNPN, CDR2 SVGIG, per germline (reference sequence). The CDR3 extends over 14 amino acids.

The gene calls are TRBV6-6 and TRBJ2-7; TRBD2 matches at 11 bases. The CDR3 has 15 amino acids. Per germline, CDR1 MNHNY and CDR2 SVGAGI (reference sequence). The junction had 3 bases not matched to a gene; V was cut back by 2 bases and J by 3 bases. The CDR3 bases are TGTGCCAGCAGTTACCCGGGACTAGCGGACTACGAGCAGTACTTC. Translation: CASSYPGLADYEQYF.

The chain couples TRBV28 to TRBJ1-1; TRBD1 matches at 7 bases. CDR3 length equals 15 residues. Germline V lookup: CDR1 MDHEN, CDR2 SYDVKM. J gave up 1 base and V 5 bases, and 7 bases lay outside the gene matches. CDR3 in amino acids: CASSATGAGNTEAFF. In nucleotides, the CDR3 is TGTGCCAGCAGTGCAACAGGGGCAGGGAACACTGAAGCTTTCTTT.

This chain joins TRBV13 and TRBJ2-7, with TRBD1 matching over 9 bases. After removal of 4 bases from V and 5 bases from J, the junction contained 6 bases not matched to a gene. CDR3 length equals 14 residues. In germline, CDR1 is PRHDT, CDR2 FYEKMQ (reference sequence). The CDR3 protein is CASSWGTGPHEQYF. The DNA of the CDR3 is TGTGCCAGCAGCTGGGGGACAGGGCCCCACGAGCAGTACTTC.

V is TRBV10-3 and J is TRBJ1-1; D not resolved. V was pared by 7 bases and J by 3 bases, with 15 bases between. Germline-derived CDR1 and CDR2 are ENHRY and SYGVKD. The CDR3 totals 14 residues. The CDR3 coding sequence is TGTGCCATCACCCTGGCCCTGAGGGACACTGAAGCTTTCTTT. Amino acid sequence: CAITLALRDTEAFF.

V gene TRBV27 combines with J gene TRBJ2-7; D perhaps matches TRBD1 (5 bases). Trimming stripped 5 bases from V and 2 bases from J, with 13 bases between. CDR3 length: 14 amino acids. Germline CDR1 and CDR2: MNHEY and SMNVEV (reference sequence). The CDR3 DNA follows: TGTGCCAGCAGTCCGGACATCAGCGCCTACGAGCAGTACTTC. Protein sequence: CASSPDISAYEQYF.

The rearrangement links TRBV27 to TRBJ2-3, with TRBD2 identical over 12 bases. The CDR3 contains 18 residues. V was pared by 6 bases and J by 3 bases, with 13 bases of the junction left unmatched. CDR1 and CDR2 (germline): MNHEY, SMNVEV (reference sequence). CDR3 coding DNA: TGTGCCAGCAGCCATTTATCCGTGACTAGCGGGGGAACAGATACGCAGTATTTT. Residues: CASSHLSVTSGGTDTQYF.

The chain has TRBV27 and TRBJ1-1; the D is unclear. The CDR3 length is 13 residues. CDR1 is MNHEY and CDR2 is SMNVEV in the germline V gene (reference sequence). Trimming stripped 4 bases from V and 1 base from J, with 7 bases between. CDR3 DNA sequence: TGTGCCAGCAGTTGGGCACAGAACACTGAAGCTTTCTTT. Protein: CASSWAQNTEAFF.

This clone was detected once. The CDR3, as DNA: TGTGCCATCAGTCCGGACAGAGACTCATATGGCTACACCTTC. This gives the protein CAISPDRDSYGYTF. The chain joins TRBV10-3 to TRBJ1-2, with D tentatively TRBD1 (6 bases). The CDR3 covers 14 residues. The V end lost 5 bases, the J end lost 5 bases, and 15 bases lay between the germline ends. Germline CDR1 ENHRY, CDR2 SYGVKD.

The chain uses TRBV10-1 and TRBJ2-1, with D possibly matching TRBD1 (6 bases). CDR1 is WNHNN, CDR2 SYGVQD, per germline (reference sequence). The V gene lost 6 bases and the J gene lost 6 bases, with 15 bases spanning the gap. This CDR3 is built from 14 residues. For the CDR3, the DNA is TGCGCCAGCAGGCCAGGCCAGGGGAGCAATGAGCAGTTCTTC. Translation: CASRPGQGSNEQFF.

This clone was recorded once. This chain connects TRBV6-6 to TRBJ1-2; TRBD1 is a possible D gene (6 bases). The CDR3 runs 12 residues. Trimming stripped 7 bases from V and 4 bases from J, with 10 bases between. CDR1 MNHNY and CDR2 SVGAGI come from the germline V gene (reference sequence). CDR3 sequence (DNA): TGTGCCAGCACAGGACAGACCTATGGCTACACCTTC. This gives the protein CASTGQTYGYTF.

This rearrangement joins TRBV6-5 to TRBJ1-3; no clear D gene. The V end was cut by 2 bases, the J end by 0 bases, with 8 bases between. Germline lookup yields CDR1 MNHEY and CDR2 SVGAGI. The CDR3 covers 15 residues. CDR3 in DNA: TGTGCCAGCAGTTACGGAGCGAACTCTGGAAACACCATATATTTT. It is translated as CASSYGANSGNTIYF.